The 27 T cell receptor beta chains below come from one sample, sequenced in a study of CD8+ T cells in alopecia areata. Regarding treatment: oral pan-JAK inhibitor, 5-10 mg twice daily. cDNA prepared by RNA extraction and subsequent reverse transcription served as the template for sequencing. Measured with immunoSEQ multiplex PCR; TCRdb has only the in-frame clones, and not every one. The sample comprises some 100,000 clones, 60% of which are singletons, and about a sixth rests with the top ten. The specimen was CD8+ T cells sorted from blood, collected around week 55, from a patient treated with tofacitinib. The receptors were sampled from a human donor with alopecia areata.

The J gene is TRBJ1-2, the V gene TRBV7-9, with a possible D match to TRBD1 (5 bases). Germline V gene sequence: CDR1 SEHNR, CDR2 FQNEAQ (reference sequence). Trimming left V 2 bases short and J 6 bases short, with 10 bases between. The CDR3 has 13 residues. In nucleotides, the CDR3 is TGTGCCAGCAGCTTAAGCAGGGAGGATGGCTACACCTTC. Protein sequence: CASSLSREDGYTF.

The V and J genes are TRBV5-6 and TRBJ1-5, with D tentatively TRBD1 (5 bases). Looked up from germline, CDR1 is SGHDT and CDR2 is YYEEEE. This CDR3 is 15 amino acids long. The V and J ends lost 1 base and 4 bases respectively, with 12 bases between them. The CDR3 here is CASSLMGRENQPQHF. The CDR3, as DNA: TGTGCCAGCAGCTTGATGGGACGGGAAAATCAGCCCCAGCATTTT.

The chain joins TRBV7-9 to TRBJ2-7, with unresolved D. V lost 4 bases and J 2 bases, leaving 3 bases between the germline ends. The CDR3 has 11 residues. CDR1 and CDR2 from the germline V gene are SEHNR and FQNEAQ (reference sequence). CDR3 DNA: TGTGCCAGCAGCTGGGCCTACGAGCAGTACTTC. Translation gives CASSWAYEQYF.

The chain joins TRBV27 to TRBJ2-2; perhaps TRBD1 as D (7 bases). In germline, CDR1 is MNHEY, CDR2 SMNVEV (reference sequence). CDR3 size: 13 residues. The V gene lost 5 bases and the J gene lost 6 bases, with 10 bases spanning the gap. The CDR3 region has the DNA TGTGCCAGCAGTGCAGGGGGGTCCGGGGAGCTGTTTTTT. Translating gives CASSAGGSGELFF.

V and J are TRBV6-5 and TRBJ2-3, with D perhaps matching TRBD1 (6 bases). CDR1 and CDR2 from the germline V gene are MNHEY and SVGAGI. The V gene lost 5 bases and the J gene lost 4 bases, with 10 bases spanning the gap. The CDR3 length is 13 residues. CDR3 nucleotides: TGTGCCAGCAGTAACTACAGGGCAGATACGCAGTATTTT. Its translation: CASSNYRADTQYF.

J is TRBJ2-3 and V is TRBV7-9; D gene uncertain. The CDR3 totals 11 residues. CDR1 is SEHNR and CDR2 is FQNEAQ in the germline V gene (reference sequence). Trimming stripped 5 bases from V and 2 bases from J, with 2 bases between. The CDR3 DNA is TGTGCCAGCAGCAACACAGATACGCAGTATTTT. Its protein product is CASSNTDTQYF.

This clone was seen more than once but under ten times. Here the CDR3 DNA reads TGTGCCAGCAGCGAAGGGACAGGGGGACACTCCTACAATGAGCAGTTCTTC. The encoded protein is CASSEGTGGHSYNEQFF. The chain is built from TRBV5-6 and TRBJ2-1, with TRBD1 identical over 11 bases. The CDR3 spans 17 residues. Germline CDR1 reads SGHDT; CDR2 reads YYEEEE. V trimming: 4 bases; J trimming: 0 bases; junction bases outside the gene matches: 6.

V usage is TRBV29-1 and J usage is TRBJ2-5; 8 positions match TRBD1. This CDR3 has 15 amino acids. The germline gives CDR1 SQVTM, CDR2 ANQGSEA. V lost 6 bases and J lost 4; bases outside the gene matches: 13. CDR3 amino acids: CSVGRQGRLRETQYF. CDR3 DNA sequence: TGCAGCGTGGGGCGACAGGGGAGACTGAGAGAGACCCAGTACTTC.

This clone was detected only once. The genes are TRBV7-3 and TRBJ2-1, with TRBD1 identical over 8 bases. CDR1 SGHTA and CDR2 FQGTGA come from the germline V gene. J was trimmed by 6 bases and V by 6 bases; bases with no gene match: 10. This CDR3 comprises 15 residues. CDR3 amino acids: CASSKRAGGFNEQFF. The CDR3 coding sequence is TGTGCCAGCAGTAAGCGGGCAGGGGGCTTCAATGAGCAGTTCTTC.

The V and J genes are TRBV6-6 and TRBJ2-7; no reliable D call. Germline loops: CDR1 MNHNY, CDR2 SVGAGI (reference sequence). The CDR3 totals 9 residues. V was clipped by 6 bases and J by 4 bases, with 1 base between them. The CDR3 here is CASRYEQYF. As DNA, the CDR3 is TGTGCCAGCAGATACGAGCAGTACTTC.

The chain couples TRBV30 to TRBJ2-2; weak D call: TRBD1 (6 bases). CDR1 and CDR2 from the germline V gene are GTSNPN and SVGIG (reference sequence). Trimming stripped 5 bases from V and 7 bases from J, with 14 bases between. The CDR3 contains 13 residues. In DNA form, the CDR3 reads TGTGCCTGGGCCACAGGGTTAGGCGGGGAGCTGTTTTTT. This gives the protein CAWATGLGGELFF.

In regard to this clone: Other DNA sequences in this sample translate to the same CDR3. The chain has TRBV14 and TRBJ2-3; D is unresolved. The CDR3 consists of 14 residues. Looked up from germline, CDR1 is SGHDN and CDR2 is FVKESK. V was cut by 1 base and J by 2 bases, with 7 bases left in between. The CDR3 nucleotides read TGTGCCAGCAGCCAAGGGCGCCACACAGATACGCAGTATTTT. This translates into CASSQGRHTDTQYF.

The chain carries TRBV2 and TRBJ2-7; D might be TRBD2 (5 bases). The V and J ends lost 0 bases and 7 bases respectively, with 16 bases between them. CDR3 length: 15 residues. Germline CDR1 SNHLY, CDR2 FYNNEI. CDR3 coding DNA: TGTGCCAGCAGTGAAGCGCGCAGAGGGCGGGCGGAGCAGTACTTC. Translation: CASSEARRGRAEQYF.

This chain links TRBV6-5 with TRBJ2-7; TRBD1 matches 7 bases. Trimming at V came to 3 bases and at J to 6 bases, leaving 8 bases not matched to a gene. The germline V gene has CDR1 MNHEY and CDR2 SVGAGI. CDR3 length equals 14 residues. The CDR3 loop reads CASSYEWTGGEQYF. As DNA, the CDR3 is TGTGCCAGCAGTTATGAGTGGACAGGAGGCGAGCAGTACTTC.

The chain links TRBV2 to TRBJ2-5, with D tentatively TRBD2 (5 bases). Looked up from germline, CDR1 is SNHLY and CDR2 is FYNNEI. The V end was cut by 1 base, the J end by 0 bases, with 9 bases between. This CDR3 contains 15 residues. CDR3 region: CASSEGPGNQETQYF. The CDR3 bases are TGTGCCAGCAGTGAAGGCCCCGGGAACCAAGAGACCCAGTACTTC. Complete variable domain (other parts from reference TRBV2 and TRBJ2-5): EPEVTQTPSHQVTQMGQEVILRCVPISNHLYFYWYRQILGQKVEFLVSFYNNEISEKSEIFDDQFSVERPDGSNFTLKIRSTKLEDSAMYFCASSEGPGNQETQYFGPGTRLLVL.

The chain couples TRBV9 to TRBJ1-1; 7 positions match TRBD1. The CDR3 has 16 residues. CDR1 is SGDLS, CDR2 YYNGEE, per germline. Losses at the gene ends were 0 bases for V and 0 bases for J; bases not matched to a gene: 5. The DNA of the CDR3 is TGTGCCAGCAGCGTAGATCTGACAGGGTTGAACACTGAAGCTTTCTTT. It codes for CASSVDLTGLNTEAFF. Combining the CDR3 with reference TRBV9 and TRBJ1-1 gives the whole variable domain DSGVTQTPKHLITATGQRVTLRCSPRSGDLSVYWYQQSLDQGLQFLIQYYNGEERAKGNILERFSAQQFPDLHSELNLSSLELGDSALYFCASSVDLTGLNTEAFFGQGTRLTVV.

This clone was counted only a few times. Written as DNA, the CDR3 is TGTGCCACCGAGTGGGTCCTCACCGGGGAGCTGTTTTTT. It is translated as CATEWVLTGELFF. The chain is built from TRBV19 and TRBJ2-2, with D unresolved. Germline CDR1 reads LNHDA; CDR2 reads SQIVND (reference sequence). V lost 10 bases and J lost 4, with 13 bases in between. This CDR3 spans 13 amino acids.

This clone was recorded a few times. The CDR3 nucleotides read TGTGCCAGCAGCGCTCAAACAGGGTTATCGGAGACCCAGTACTTC. Translated, it gives CASSAQTGLSETQYF. This chain joins TRBV6-5 and TRBJ2-5; D possibly corresponds to TRBD1 (6 bases). The CDR3 is 15 amino acids. Germline-derived CDR1 and CDR2 are MNHEY and SVGAGI. Trimming took off 6 bases at V and 5 bases at J, with 19 bases between the two ends.

The chain employs TRBV6-1 and TRBJ1-1, with D unclear. The germline V and J ends were trimmed by 3 bases and 3 bases, with 14 bases remaining between them. Germline V CDR1 and CDR2: MNHNS, SASEGT. This CDR3 comprises 15 residues. Here the CDR3 reads CASSDRARRDTEAFF. CDR3 coding DNA: TGTGCCAGCAGTGATAGGGCACGGAGGGACACTGAAGCTTTCTTT.

This chain joins TRBV27 and TRBJ2-2; D gene uncertain. The CDR3 runs 13 residues. Germline values: CDR1 MNHEY, CDR2 SMNVEV (reference sequence). The germline V and J ends were trimmed by 2 bases and 4 bases, with 5 bases remaining between them. CDR3 loop: CASSLVATGELFF. DNA for the CDR3: TGTGCCAGCAGTTTAGTGGCCACCGGGGAGCTGTTTTTT.

The chain combines TRBV30 with TRBJ2-3; 11 bases match TRBD2. Trimming took 6 bases from V and 1 from J; bases not matched to a gene: 9. The CDR3 extends over 16 amino acids. Germline-derived CDR1 and CDR2 are GTSNPN and SVGIG (reference sequence). The CDR3 reads CACPLAGGKGTDTQYF. In DNA form, the CDR3 reads TGTGCCTGTCCTCTAGCGGGGGGAAAAGGCACAGATACGCAGTATTTT. Based on the CDR3 plus reference TRBV30 and TRBJ2-3, the full variable domain is SQTIHQWPATLVQPVGSPLSLECTVEGTSNPNLYWYRQAAGRGLQLLFYSVGIGQISSEVPQNLSASRPQDRQFILSSKKLLLSDSGFYLCACPLAGGKGTDTQYFGPGTRLTVL.

V gene TRBV5-5 combines with J gene TRBJ2-1; 9 nucleotides match TRBD2. V gave up 4 bases and J gave up 1 base; unmatched junction bases: 6. This CDR3 has 16 amino acids. Germline-derived CDR1 and CDR2 are SGHKS and YYEKEE (reference sequence). The CDR3 nucleotides are TGTGCCAGCAGCCCACGACTAGCGGCGTCCTACAATGAGCAGTTCTTC. As protein: CASSPRLAASYNEQFF.

In the case of this clone: Other DNA sequences in this sample translate to the same CDR3. V is TRBV13 and J is TRBJ1-5; D not resolved. Trimming stripped 0 bases from V and 1 base from J, with 7 bases between. Germline loops: CDR1 PRHDT, CDR2 FYEKMQ (reference sequence). The CDR3 length is 15 residues. CDR3 protein: CASSLGGRSNQPQHF. In nucleotides, the CDR3 is TGTGCCAGCAGCTTAGGAGGGAGGAGCAATCAGCCCCAGCATTTT.

The V and J genes are TRBV9 and TRBJ1-2; perhaps TRBD1 as D (5 bases). V lost 0 bases, J lost 2 bases, and 17 bases lay in between. The CDR3 is 17 amino acids. Germline loops: CDR1 SGDLS, CDR2 YYNGEE. CDR3 nucleotide sequence: TGTGCCAGCAGCGTAGGTAACAGGATGGGGCTAAACTATGGCTACACCTTC. Translated, it gives CASSVGNRMGLNYGYTF.

A note on this clone: Germline is not matched at one junction end, which may reflect a read error. The genes are TRBV6-5 and TRBJ2-7; TRBD1 aligns across 7 bases. Looked up from germline, CDR1 is MNHEY and CDR2 is SVGAGI. This CDR3 is 16 amino acids long. The CDR3 reads CAISSRAGQDSYEQYF. In DNA form, the CDR3 reads TGTGCCATCAGTTCGCGCGCAGGACAGGATTCCTACGAGCAGTACTTC.

The rearrangement uses TRBV28 and TRBJ2-1; D is unresolved. CDR3 size: 16 residues. Germline lookup yields CDR1 MDHEN and CDR2 SYDVKM. V shed 5 bases and J shed 4 bases, with 18 bases lying between them. The CDR3 spells CASSTPLAALYNEQFF. CDR3 in DNA: TGTGCCAGCAGTACACCATTAGCCGCCCTATACAATGAGCAGTTCTTC.

The chain joins TRBV10-3 to TRBJ2-5, with D perhaps matching TRBD2 (7 bases). Germline loops: CDR1 ENHRY, CDR2 SYGVKD. Between the trimmed V and J ends, which lost 10 bases and 5 bases, there was a span of 20 bases. This CDR3 region has 14 residues. The CDR3: CASGGGQWMETQYF. CDR3 nucleotide sequence: TGTGCCAGTGGGGGGGGCCAATGGATGGAGACCCAGTACTTC.